The 30 T cell receptor beta chains reported below all come from one sample, sequenced in a study of T cells generated in artificial thymic organoids. Semi-nested PCR with reverse primers in the TRAC or TRBC constant regions amplified each chain separately. TCRdb re-called the 5' RACE reads through MiXCR, storing one row per CDR3 protein. The table records 5,000 to 6,500 distinct CDR3 sequences, over 30% of them present only once. Sequenced material: naive CD8+ T cells from blood. Subset specified: CD3+TCRalphabeta+CD8SP T cells; for blood, CD45RO-CCR7+ naive CD8+ T cells. The source is a human donor who gave cord blood stem cells for thymic organoid culture, a cardiac surgery patient who gave postnatal thymus, or a blood donor (not recorded which).

On this clonotype itself: At one end, the junction sequence differs from germline, possibly due to a read error. The rearrangement joins TRBV27 to TRBJ2-7; possibly TRBD2 for D (7 bases). This CDR3 is 14 amino acids long. Germline loops: CDR1 MNHEY, CDR2 SMNVEV (reference sequence). CDR3 in amino acids: CAGSLYWGGLEQYF. CDR3 nucleotide sequence: TGTGCCGGCAGTTTATATTGGGGGGGCCTCGAGCAGTACTTC.

By proportion, this clonotype is medium-sized. V gene TRBV3-1 combines with J gene TRBJ2-7; D is undetermined. The V gene lost 4 bases and the J gene lost 0 bases, with 16 bases spanning the gap. The length of the CDR3 is 16 residues. From germline, CDR1 is LGHDT and CDR2 YNNKEL (reference sequence). In DNA form, the CDR3 reads TGTGCCAGCAGCCCAGAGTTTCCGCTGAGCTCCTACGAGCAGTACTTC. Its protein product is CASSPEFPLSSYEQYF.

The CDR3 region has the DNA TGTGCCAGCAGCCCCGGGACCTACAATGAGCAGTTCTTC. This translates into CASSPGTYNEQFF. The rearrangement uses TRBV7-2 and TRBJ2-1, with D possibly being TRBD2 (5 bases). Per the germline V gene, CDR1 is SGHTA and CDR2 is FQGNSA. The V end lost 5 bases, the J end lost 2 bases, and 7 bases lay between the germline ends. The CDR3 length is 13 residues.

The CDR3 region has the DNA TGTGCCACCAGGAAAGGACAGGGGGCACTACATGGCTACACCTTC. This translates into CATRKGQGALHGYTF. The rearrangement joins TRBV15 to TRBJ1-2, with 11 bases fitting TRBD1. V shed 6 bases, J shed 6 bases, and the junction held 9 bases outside the gene matches. Germline V gene lookup returns CDR1 LNHNV and CDR2 YYDKDF (reference sequence). This CDR3 spans 15 amino acids.

The CDR3 region has the DNA TGTGCCAGCAACGGAGGGGTTAGCTCCTACAATGAGCAGTTCTTC. Translating gives CASNGGVSSYNEQFF. The V and J genes are TRBV7-2 and TRBJ2-1; TRBD2 is a possible D gene (6 bases). Trimming removed 7 bases from V and 0 bases from J, with 13 bases in between. Germline values: CDR1 SGHTA, CDR2 FQGNSA. The CDR3 has 15 amino acids.

This clonotype was counted between two and nine times. The chain joins TRBV9 to TRBJ2-1; TRBD2 matches at 8 bases. J lost 2 bases, V lost 4 bases, and 2 bases had no gene match. The CDR3 is 14 residues long. Looked up from germline, CDR1 is SGDLS and CDR2 is YYNGEE. The CDR3 DNA reads as TGTGCCAGCAGCACTAGCGGCGCCTACAATGAGCAGTTCTTC. Amino acids: CASSTSGAYNEQFF.

This clonotype was counted between two and nine times. This sequence joins TRBV27 and TRBJ2-3, with 10 nucleotides matching TRBD1. With 6 bases clipped from V and 5 bases from J, the junction kept 8 bases outside the gene matches. Germline V gives CDR1 MNHEY, CDR2 SMNVEV (reference sequence). The CDR3 is 15 amino acids. The CDR3 sequence is CASRSPGQGRDTQYF. The CDR3 DNA reads as TGTGCCAGCAGATCTCCGGGACAGGGGCGAGATACGCAGTATTTT.

This clonotype was recorded once. The gene calls are TRBV4-2 and TRBJ1-4; D unclear. V dropped 4 bases and J dropped 3 bases, with 15 bases sitting between them. The CDR3 extends over 16 amino acids. The germline gives CDR1 LGHNA, CDR2 YNFKEQ. CDR3 residues: CASSPRRSSSNEKLFF. For the CDR3, the DNA is TGTGCCAGCAGCCCGCGGCGCAGTTCTTCTAATGAAAAACTGTTTTTT.

Concerning this clonotype: A much larger clone lies a single base off, so this may be a read error. The chain joins TRBV7-8 to TRBJ2-7; weak D call: TRBD2 (5 bases). V lost 5 bases and J lost 3, with 14 bases in between. Germline assignment: CDR1 SGHVS and CDR2 FQNEAQ. CDR3 length equals 14 residues. The DNA of the CDR3 is TGTGCCAGCAGCCACCGGACTGGCGACTACGAGCAGTACTTC. Translation gives CASSHRTGDYEQYF.

This chain uses TRBV15 with TRBJ2-7, with a tentative D call TRBD1 (5 bases). In germline, CDR1 is LNHNV, CDR2 YYDKDF (reference sequence). The CDR3 spans 13 residues. V gave up 5 bases and J gave up 4 bases, with 12 bases separating them. CDR3 nucleotides: TGTGCCACCAGCGTTCTTCAGGGTTACGAGCAGTACTTC. This codes for CATSVLQGYEQYF.

Remarks on this clonotype: With a much larger clone just one base away, this may be a read error. This chain uses TRBV7-8 with TRBJ2-3, with TRBD1 identical over 10 bases. The CDR3 consists of 16 residues. Germline CDR1 SGHVS, CDR2 FQNEAQ. The CDR3 DNA reads TGTGCCAGCAGCCCGAGACAGGGGGCGTTTACAGATGCGCAGTATTTT. This encodes CASSPRQGAFTDAQYF.

This chain joins TRBV27 and TRBJ2-1; D not certain. This CDR3 spans 13 amino acids. V was clipped by 5 bases and J by 5 bases, with 10 bases between them. Germline V gives CDR1 MNHEY, CDR2 SMNVEV (reference sequence). CDR3 sequence: CASSPDWDNEQFF. The CDR3 nucleotides read TGTGCCAGCAGTCCCGACTGGGACAATGAGCAGTTCTTC.

This clonotype was seen a few times. The chain combines TRBV4-1 with TRBJ2-5; TRBD2 matches at 10 bases. Per germline, CDR1 MGHRA and CDR2 YSYEKL. The length of the CDR3 is 17 residues. The junction had 8 bases not matched to a gene; V was cut back by 0 bases and J by 4 bases. This CDR3 reads CASSQDRAGGLRETQYF. The CDR3 nucleotides read TGCGCCAGCAGCCAAGATCGAGCGGGAGGGCTGAGAGAGACCCAGTACTTC.

Here the CDR3 DNA reads TGTGCCAGCAGCGTAGCAGCGGGGGGATACGAGCAGTACTTC. It encodes CASSVAAGGYEQYF. The chain recombines TRBV9 with TRBJ2-7, with TRBD2 matching 9 bases. The CDR3 covers 14 residues. J was trimmed by 4 bases and V by 0 bases; bases with no gene match: 2. CDR1 SGDLS and CDR2 YYNGEE come from the germline V gene.

The chain is built from TRBV11-2 and TRBJ2-5; unclear D gene. From germline, CDR1 is SGHAT and CDR2 FQNNGV. CDR3 length equals 15 residues. Trimming took off 3 bases at V and 1 base at J, with 12 bases between the two ends. The CDR3 region has the DNA TGTGCCAGCAGCTTTTGGCCTGGCGGCCAAGAGACCCAGTACTTC. Translation gives CASSFWPGGQETQYF.

This clonotype has just a few counts. This chain uses TRBV23-1 with TRBJ2-5; D is unclear. TRBV23-1 is given ORF status, its function remaining uncertain. The CDR3 totals 12 residues. Deletions cut 0 bases from V and 5 bases from J, with 4 bases between. The CDR3 region has the DNA TGCGCCAGCAGTCAATCGCGTGAGACCCAGTACTTC. Translated: CASSQSRETQYF.

This chain links TRBV9 with TRBJ2-5; the D call may be TRBD1 or TRBD2 (5 bases each). Germline V gives CDR1 SGDLS, CDR2 YYNGEE. The CDR3 loop spans 15 amino acids. V lost 1 base and J lost 5, with 15 bases in between. Written as DNA, the CDR3 is TGTGCCAGCAGCGTATCCGGGACGGCCTCGGAGACCCAGTACTTC. It specifies CASSVSGTASETQYF. The full variable domain, with the rest looked up from reference TRBV9 and TRBJ2-5, is DSGVTQTPKHLITATGQRVTLRCSPRSGDLSVYWYQQSLDQGLQFLIQYYNGEERAKGNILERFSAQQFPDLHSELNLSSLELGDSALYFCASSVSGTASETQYFGPGTRLLVL.

The V call is TRBV28, the J call TRBJ2-2, with a tentative D call TRBD1 (6 bases). V was clipped by 5 bases and J by 1 base, with 11 bases between them. Germline V CDR1 and CDR2: MDHEN, SYDVKM. CDR3 length: 15 residues. Here the CDR3 reads CASSQRTVNTGELFF. The CDR3 DNA follows: TGTGCCAGCAGTCAAAGGACAGTGAACACCGGGGAGCTGTTTTTT.

The chain is built from TRBV5-1 and TRBJ1-2; TRBD1 might be the D (6 bases). Germline CDR1 and CDR2: SGHRS and YFSETQ. The CDR3 sequence is 16 residues long. Trimming took 7 bases from V and 8 from J, leaving 27 bases between them. The CDR3 DNA follows: TGCGCCAGCGGCCCGATGGATGGAGTACAGGGCGTGGGCTACACCTTC. Amino acid sequence: CASGPMDGVQGVGYTF.

By sample fraction, this clonotype is medium-sized. The chain combines TRBV6-2 or TRBV6-3 with TRBJ2-1; unclear D gene. The CDR3 totals 14 residues. Germline CDR1 is MNHEY and CDR2 is SVGEGT. Trimming removed 4 bases from V and 0 bases from J, with 7 bases in between. The CDR3 reads CASSWMSSYNEQFF. As DNA, the CDR3 is TGTGCCAGCAGTTGGATGAGCTCCTACAATGAGCAGTTCTTC.

By proportion, this clonotype is medium-sized (0.01 to 0.1%). The chain joins TRBV20-1 to TRBJ2-3, with a possible D match to TRBD2 (6 bases). The germline gives CDR1 DFQATT, CDR2 SNEGSKA (reference sequence). Trimming took 2 bases from V and 2 from J, leaving 11 bases between them. The CDR3 loop spans 14 amino acids. CDR3 residues: CSARSGLLTDTQYF. CDR3 coding DNA: TGCAGTGCTAGATCGGGACTGCTCACAGATACGCAGTATTTT.

This clonotype is medium-sized. V usage is TRBV7-9 and J usage is TRBJ1-1, with a tentative D call TRBD1 (5 bases). The CDR3 extends over 11 amino acids. Germline CDR1 SEHNR, CDR2 FQNEAQ (reference sequence). Between the trimmed V and J ends, which lost 5 bases and 8 bases, there was a span of 9 bases. The CDR3 DNA reads TGTGCCAGCAGCGTGGGACGAGAAGCTTTCTTT. Its protein is CASSVGREAFF.

This rearrangement joins TRBV5-1 to TRBJ2-7; no firm D call. The CDR3 has 12 amino acids. V lost 0 bases, J lost 4 bases, and 5 bases lay in between. Germline CDR1 and CDR2: SGHRS and YFSETQ. The CDR3 sequence: CASSLVGYEQYF. The CDR3 bases are TGCGCCAGCAGCTTGGTTGGATACGAGCAGTACTTC.

Only a few counts were recorded for this clonotype. The chain links TRBV14 to TRBJ2-1, with 10 bases identical to TRBD2. Germline CDR1 is SGHDN and CDR2 is FVKESK. Germline trimming cut 1 base from V and 8 bases from J; bases unmatched to any gene: 5. The CDR3 is made up of 15 amino acids. DNA of the CDR3: TGTGCCAGCAGCCAAGTGCTAGCGGGAGTTGATGAGCAGTTCTTC. This encodes CASSQVLAGVDEQFF.

This clonotype ranks as medium-sized. The chain uses TRBV27 and TRBJ1-2; tentative D call: TRBD1 (6 bases). The V end lost 3 bases, the J end lost 8 bases, and 13 bases lay between the germline ends. Germline V gene lookup returns CDR1 MNHEY and CDR2 SMNVEV (reference sequence). This CDR3 has 13 residues. The CDR3 is CASSFTGGRGYTF. The DNA of the CDR3 is TGTGCCAGCAGTTTTACGGGGGGCAGGGGCTACACCTTC.

This clonotype is medium-sized (0.01 to 0.1%) within its sample. This chain uses TRBV5-1 with TRBJ2-7; either TRBD1 or TRBD2 may fit D (5 bases each). CDR1 is SGHRS, CDR2 YFSETQ, per germline. There are 12 residues in the CDR3. V shed 3 bases and J shed 5 bases, with 9 bases lying between them. The CDR3 here is CASSSGPHEQYF. The CDR3, as DNA: TGCGCCAGCAGCTCGGGACCCCACGAGCAGTACTTC.

The chain carries TRBV4-2 and TRBJ1-5; D is unclear. The germline V gene has CDR1 LGHNA and CDR2 YNFKEQ. V lost 3 bases to trimming and J lost 0 bases, with 12 bases between them. This CDR3 region has 16 residues. CDR3 in DNA: TGTGCCAGCAGCCATTTTGGCGGTGATAGCAATCAGCCCCAGCATTTT. Translation gives CASSHFGGDSNQPQHF.

A single count supports this clonotype. The chain uses TRBV12-3 or TRBV12-4 and TRBJ2-1; TRBD1 matches at 8 bases. The CDR3 runs to 16 residues. V was clipped by 5 bases and J by 3 bases; unmatched bases: 9. CDR3 nucleotides: TGTGCCAGCAGTACCGGGACAGGACTCAACTACAATGAGCAGTTCTTC. Translating it yields CASSTGTGLNYNEQFF.

This sequence joins TRBV6-2 or TRBV6-3 and TRBJ2-1; possibly TRBD2 for D (5 bases). Trimming cost V 6 bases and J 0 bases, with 15 bases left between them. The CDR3 runs 16 residues. Germline assignment: CDR1 MNHEY and CDR2 SVGEGT. CDR3 nucleotides: TGTGCCAGCAGCCATATCACTGGGAGCTCCTACAATGAGCAGTTCTTC. Protein product: CASSHITGSSYNEQFF.

This clonotype was seen only a few times. The CDR3 region is CASSLYMGEGETQYF. CDR3 coding DNA: TGTGCCAGCAGCTTATATATGGGGGAGGGGGAGACCCAGTACTTC. The chain joins TRBV11-2 to TRBJ2-5; 7 positions match TRBD2. The CDR3 length is 15 residues. CDR1 and CDR2 from the germline V gene are SGHAT and FQNNGV. The V segment lost 2 bases and the J segment 5 bases; nucleotides outside the gene matches: 8. Variable domain in full (rest from reference TRBV11-2 and TRBJ2-5): EAGVAQSPRYKIIEKRQSVAFWCNPISGHATLYWYQQILGQGPKLLIQFQNNGVVDDSQLPKDRFSAERLKGVDSTLKIQPAKLEDSAVYLCASSLYMGEGETQYFGPGTRLLVL.